The clone carrying this T cell receptor (beta chain) was picked up a small number of times. Its specificity is unknown. The CDR3 covers 14 residues. V lost 6 bases, J lost 2 bases, and 13 bases lay in between. The germline V gene has CDR1 MNHNY and CDR2 SVGAGI (reference sequence). Both 60 Vbeta primers and 13 Jbeta primers went into the PCR. Some clones are missing from TCRdb's copy, which holds only in-frame ones; the method was immunoSEQ multiplex PCR. Of approximately 150,000 clones listed, about three quarters are singletons. The data belong to a study of cytomegalovirus exposure and HLA in healthy donors. For the study at large: Approximately 190 million T cells yielded 100 million to 130 million unique TCR beta sequences, as an earlier analysis found. Study-level points and caveats: Later work found that TCR association rates differed between HLA loci; DRB1 had the most and HLA-C the fewest. Common viral pathogens were later found to be apparently linked to several of the most significant clusters.

The sequence was collected from a female donor in good health and CMV-seronegative. J is TRBJ1-2 and V is TRBV6-6, with D possibly being TRBD1 (5 bases). Sequences were obtained from PBMCs. The CDR3 DNA reads TGTGCCAGCAGCGGAGACAGAAAGAACTATGGCTACACCTTC. Its translation is CASSGDRKNYGYTF.